A single sample is the source of the 18 T cell receptor beta chains below, sequenced in a study of blood T cell repertoires in COVID-19. The method was immunoSEQ multiplex PCR; TCRdb's version includes in-frame clones alone and lacks a portion of them. The sample yields around 80,000 clones, approximately 78% seen once. The source material was peripheral blood. These receptors were obtained from a man aged 55-75 years with acute or convalescent COVID-19.

This chain uses TRBV3-1 (or the pseudogene TRBV3-2) with TRBJ1-2, with D perhaps TRBD1 (6 bases). The germline V gene encodes CDR1 LGHDT and CDR2 YNNKEL (reference sequence). Trimming removed 3 bases at V and 3 bases at J, with 8 bases between. The CDR3 loop spans 13 amino acids. The CDR3 sequence: CASSQGAYYGYTF. CDR3 DNA sequence: TGTGCCAGCAGCCAGGGGGCTTACTATGGCTACACCTTC.

The chain is built from TRBV5-5 and TRBJ2-3; 10 nucleotides match TRBD2. J lost 6 bases, V lost 9 bases, and 10 bases had no gene match. This CDR3 comprises 14 residues. Germline CDR1 SGHKS, CDR2 YYEKEE (reference sequence). CDR3 sequence: CAISRTSGLDTQYF. CDR3 DNA sequence: TGTGCCATATCTCGGACTAGCGGTCTCGATACGCAGTATTTT.

The chain uses TRBV5-1 and TRBJ1-1, with 11 nucleotides matching TRBD1. This CDR3 has 15 amino acids. Germline V gives CDR1 SGHRS, CDR2 YFSETQ. The junction had 4 bases not matched to a gene; V was cut back by 0 bases and J by 6 bases. The CDR3 spells CASSLVGQGASEAFF. The CDR3, as DNA: TGCGCCAGCAGCTTGGTAGGACAGGGGGCTTCTGAAGCTTTCTTT.

This chain joins TRBV5-8 and TRBJ2-3; 15 bases line up with TRBD2. This CDR3 has 19 amino acids. Trimming cost V 4 bases and J 4 bases; bases outside gene matches: 13. Germline lookup yields CDR1 SGHTS and CDR2 YDEGEE. The CDR3 sequence: CASSLAGLAGGWGSDTQYF. CDR3 DNA: TGTGCCAGCAGCCTCGCGGGACTAGCGGGGGGTTGGGGTTCAGATACGCAGTATTTT. The full variable domain, in which reference TRBV5-8 and TRBJ2-3 provide the parts outside the CDR3, is EAGVTQSPTHLIKTRGQQATLRCSPISGHTSVYWYQQALGLGLQFLLWYDEGEERNRGNFPPRFSGRQFPNYSSELNVNALELEDSALYLCASSLAGLAGGWGSDTQYFGPGTRLTVL.

This clone was seen just once. The chain is built from TRBV15 and TRBJ2-1; TRBD2 agrees at 14 bases. The CDR3 covers 17 residues. The germline V gene encodes CDR1 LNHNV and CDR2 YYDKDF (reference sequence). Trimming at V came to 4 bases and at J to 1 base, leaving 3 bases not matched to a gene. Here the CDR3 DNA reads TGTGCCACCAGCACGACTAGCGGGAGGGGATCCTACAATGAGCAGTTCTTC. It yields the protein CATSTTSGRGSYNEQFF.

This chain links TRBV20-1 with TRBJ2-7; D is unclear. Germline V gene sequence: CDR1 DFQATT, CDR2 SNEGSKA (reference sequence). V lost 6 bases and J 5 bases, leaving 11 bases between the germline ends. The CDR3 length is 11 residues. CDR3 bases: TGCAGTGCCCCAGGTGGCCACGAGCAGTACTTC. This translates into CSAPGGHEQYF.

The rearrangement uses TRBV2 and TRBJ1-1; no clear D. The CDR3 runs to 14 residues. Trimming took off 4 bases at V and 4 bases at J, with 13 bases between the two ends. Germline-derived CDR1 and CDR2 are SNHLY and FYNNEI. CDR3: CASSALTRGTEAFF. The CDR3 region has the DNA TGTGCCAGCAGTGCTCTGACGCGGGGCACTGAAGCTTTCTTT.

The chain recombines TRBV19 with TRBJ2-7; a weak D match, TRBD1 (5 bases). CDR1 is LNHDA and CDR2 is SQIVND in the germline V gene (reference sequence). V shed 2 bases and J shed 7 bases, with 9 bases lying between them. The CDR3 sequence is 12 residues long. The CDR3 loop reads CASSIRGSEQYF. Written as DNA, the CDR3 is TGTGCCAGTAGTATAAGGGGTTCGGAGCAGTACTTC.

As for this clone: Different DNA sequences within this sample yield the same CDR3. The rearrangement uses TRBV5-1 and TRBJ2-5; 8 bases are a match to TRBD2. Trimming removed 2 bases from V and 5 bases from J; junction bases left unmatched: 5. The CDR3 totals 14 residues. Germline CDR1 is SGHRS and CDR2 is YFSETQ. Here the CDR3 reads CASSFGGARETQYF. The CDR3 coding sequence is TGCGCCAGCAGCTTCGGGGGGGCAAGGGAGACCCAGTACTTC.

The gene calls are TRBV12-3 or TRBV12-4 and TRBJ1-1; D unresolved. This CDR3 has 12 residues. Trimming pared 3 bases from V and 4 bases from J, leaving 6 bases between. The CDR3 is CASSFEGTEAFF. CDR3 bases: TGTGCCAGCAGTTTTGAGGGCACTGAAGCTTTCTTT.

The chain uses TRBV2 and TRBJ1-2; TRBD1 might be the D (5 bases). Trimming removed 7 bases at V and 8 bases at J, with 14 bases between. This CDR3 has 12 residues. Germline-derived CDR1 and CDR2 are SNHLY and FYNNEI. The CDR3 nucleotides are TGTGCCAGCACTACGGGGGACGAAGGCTACACCTTC. Its translation is CASTTGDEGYTF.

The chain combines TRBV28 with TRBJ2-1, with D tentatively TRBD1 (7 bases). Trimming stripped 2 bases from V and 8 bases from J, with 13 bases between. The CDR3 spans 14 residues. Germline assignment: CDR1 MDHEN and CDR2 SYDVKM. In DNA, the CDR3 is TGTGCCAGCAGTTTAAACAGGGGAGGTGATGAGCAGTTCTTC. Encoded protein: CASSLNRGGDEQFF. The whole variable domain, remainder taken from reference TRBV28 and TRBJ2-1, is DVKVTQSSRYLVKRTGEKVFLECVQDMDHENMFWYRQDPGLGLRLIYFSYDVKMKEKGDIPEGYSVSREKKERFSLILESASTNQTSMYLCASSLNRGGDEQFFGPGTRLTVL.

About this clone itself: This sample includes further DNA sequences coding for the same CDR3. The genes are TRBV19 and TRBJ1-5, with D possibly matching TRBD1 (6 bases). The CDR3 length is 14 residues. Germline V gives CDR1 LNHDA, CDR2 SQIVND (reference sequence). Deletions cut 1 base from V and 4 bases from J, with 8 bases between. CDR3 amino acids: CASSIAGANQPQHF. The CDR3 bases are TGTGCCAGTAGTATAGCAGGGGCGAATCAGCCCCAGCATTTT.

This clone was counted between two and nine times. The chain employs TRBV29-1 and TRBJ1-2; unclear D gene. Trimming left V 3 bases short and J 4 bases short, with 9 bases between. The CDR3 is 12 residues long. Germline V gene data show CDR1 as SQVTM and CDR2 as ANQGSEA. The CDR3 sequence: CSVEEGSYGYTF. The CDR3 DNA reads TGCAGCGTTGAGGAGGGTAGCTATGGCTACACCTTC.

The CDR3 region is CASSPGGSLETQYF. CDR3 DNA sequence: TGTGCCAGCAGCCCGGGGGGGAGCCTAGAGACCCAGTACTTC. This sequence joins TRBV27 and TRBJ2-5; 8 positions agree with TRBD2. The CDR3 contains 14 residues. Per germline, CDR1 MNHEY and CDR2 SMNVEV (reference sequence). Losses at the gene ends were 6 bases for V and 4 bases for J; bases not matched to a gene: 7.

The rearrangement uses TRBV5-1 and TRBJ1-1; 7 bases line up with TRBD1. Germline V lookup: CDR1 SGHRS, CDR2 YFSETQ. The CDR3 totals 16 residues. Trimming took 0 bases from V and 1 from J; bases not matched to a gene: 6. As DNA, the CDR3 is TGCGCCAGCAGCTTGGTTAACAGGGGACCGAACACTGAAGCTTTCTTT. Its protein is CASSLVNRGPNTEAFF.

The chain recombines TRBV7-9 with TRBJ1-2, with 12 bases lining up with TRBD1. The CDR3 spans 15 residues. V gave up 5 bases and J gave up 5 bases; unmatched junction bases: 6. Germline CDR1 reads SEHNR; CDR2 reads FQNEAQ (reference sequence). CDR3 loop: CASSPGTGGWYGYTF. For the CDR3, the DNA is TGTGCCAGCAGCCCCGGGACAGGGGGCTGGTATGGCTACACCTTC. The full variable domain, rest sourced from reference TRBV7-9 and TRBJ1-2, is DTGVSQNPRHKITKRGQNVTFRCDPISEHNRLYWYRQTLGQGPEFLTYFQNEAQLEKSRLLSDRFSAERPKGSFSTLEIQRTEQGDSAMYLCASSPGTGGWYGYTFGSGTRLTVV.

This clone was picked up a small number of times. The CDR3: CASSLRTTNEKLFF. CDR3 nucleotides: TGTGCCAGCAGCTTGCGAACTACTAATGAAAAACTGTTTTTT. The chain is built from TRBV5-6 and TRBJ1-4, with D hard to call. V was clipped by 1 base and J by 2 bases, with 6 bases between them. Germline V CDR1 and CDR2: SGHDT, YYEEEE. The CDR3 covers 14 residues.